Sequencing of this TCR beta chain was carried out in a study of T cell changes during pregnancy in multiple sclerosis. The table came from immunoSEQ multiplex PCR; TCRdb's copy has only in-frame clones and leaves some out. Found here are 88,000 or so clones, about 91% of them singletons; the top ten hold 1.4%. Germline V gene data show CDR1 as SGHDN and CDR2 as FVKESK. The V end lost 2 bases, the J end lost 5 bases, and 9 bases lay between the germline ends. The CDR3 runs 13 residues. Material: peripheral blood, obtained before pregnancy. The sequence was obtained from a female donor with multiple sclerosis, enrolled in a pregnancy study. The chain links TRBV14 to TRBJ1-2; possibly TRBD1 for D (6 bases). The CDR3 region has the DNA TGTGCCAGCAGCCAAACCACAGGGTATGGCTACACCTTC. Encoded protein: CASSQTTGYGYTF.